This T cell receptor beta chain was sequenced in a study of blood T cell repertoires in COVID-19. Study details: Italy, Spain and the United States were the sources of the convalescent and acute COVID-19 samples. PBMCs, B-cell-depleted T cells, or T cells provided the cDNA or gDNA that made up the material.

The authors' processing: Using reference gene primer amplification, nucleated cell counts were estimated. Assay used: immunoSEQ multiplex PCR; TCRdb lists only in-frame clones, some missing. D and trimming come from the DNA, and the V and J calls and clone size come from that table. This table holds about 300,000 clones, about four fifths found once. Seattle participants joined during active infection and were tracked over time. Trimming cost V 0 bases and J 2 bases, with 8 bases left between them. Germline CDR1 and CDR2: GTSNPN and SVGIG (reference sequence). CDR3 length: 15 residues. The sample was peripheral blood. The chain uses TRBV30 and TRBJ2-6; D possibly corresponds to TRBD2 (6 bases). This receptor was identified in a human donor with COVID-19, enrolled during active disease. The donor label of this sample is uncertain. The CDR3 nucleotides read TGTGCCTGGAGTGTTACGGGGGCTGGGGCCAACGTCCTGACTTTC. The encoded protein is CAWSVTGAGANVLTF.